This T cell receptor (beta chain) was documented in a study of cytomegalovirus exposure and HLA in healthy donors. For the study at large: Clustering assigned 70% to 90% of the roughly 380 genotyped donors to the Caucasian-associated ancestry cluster. Study-level results: Most CMV-associated TCR beta chains were later found to appear HLA-restricted.

The ends were cut back, 0 bases at V and 4 bases at J, with 7 bases in the middle. Looked up from germline, CDR1 is GTSNPN and CDR2 is SVGIG (reference sequence). This CDR3 has 13 amino acids. Both 60 Vbeta primers and 13 Jbeta primers went into the PCR. Only in-frame clones appear in the TCRdb table, and some are missing; sequencing was by immunoSEQ multiplex PCR. The sample lists a few thousand clones, over 70% seen once, with 6.2% in the top ten. With respect to this clone: Its specificity is unknown.

Sequencing was performed on PBMCs. This receptor was taken from a woman between 40 and 55 years old in good health and CMV-seropositive. The genes are TRBV30 and TRBJ1-5; a possible D gene is TRBD1 (5 bases). The CDR3, as DNA: TGTGCCTGGAGTGTGGCAGGGAATCAGCCCCAGCATTTT. Protein: CAWSVAGNQPQHF. Filled out from reference TRBV30 and TRBJ1-5, the complete variable domain reads SQTIHQWPATLVQPVGSPLSLECTVEGTSNPNLYWYRQAAGRGLQLLFYSVGIGQISSEVPQNLSASRPQDRQFILSSKKLLLSDSGFYLCAWSVAGNQPQHFGDGTRLSIL.